This TCR beta chain stems from a study of blood T cell repertoires in COVID-19. The overall study: The study drew acute and convalescent COVID-19 samples from the United States, Italy and Spain.

After removal of 5 bases from V and 6 bases from J, the junction contained 3 bases not matched to a gene. The CDR3 is made up of 13 amino acids. The germline CDR1 and CDR2 sequences are SGHDN and FVKESK. Original processing methods: Counts of nucleated cells, estimated from reference gene primer amplification, were obtained. Assay used: immunoSEQ multiplex PCR; TCRdb lists only in-frame clones, some missing. V and J calls and clone size are given by that table; D and trimming were obtained from the DNA. Among about 190,000 clones, 90% were seen once, and the ten largest hold about 0.66%. The J gene is TRBJ1-4, the V gene TRBV14, with 7 positions matching TRBD1. This clonotype was obtained from a man aged 50 or older with acute or convalescent COVID-19. Source material: peripheral blood. The chain's CDR3 is CASSGQEYEKLFF. The CDR3 bases are TGTGCCAGCAGCGGACAGGAATATGAAAAACTGTTTTTT.